These T cell receptor beta chains were read from a single sample in a study of siplizumab effects on memory and regulatory T cells. The method was immunoSEQ multiplex PCR; TCRdb's version includes in-frame clones alone and lacks a portion of them. The table lists 100,000 or so clones, more than 85% of them singletons. Sequencing was carried out using CD4+ T cells sorted from blood. The receptors here all came from a human donor in good health. Some clones in this sample may be carry-over from other donors' samples. CDR3s include the opening cysteine and the closing phenylalanine or tryptophan. D genes are given only for firm matches. The size of a clone is reported for some rows only, either as once, few or many, or as a class for expanded clones.

j_call clone_size d_call v_call cdr3_aa cdr3_nt
TRBJ2-3 NA NA TRBV11-2 CASSLDKFPDTQYF TGTGCCAGCAGCTTAGATAAGTTTCCAGATACGCAGTATTTT
TRBJ2-2 NA NA TRBV10-3 CAISESNRPYGELFF TGTGCCATCAGTGAGTCTAACAGGCCGTACGGGGAGCTGTTTTTT
TRBJ2-7 NA NA TRBV25-1 CASSGHLYEQYF TGTGCCAGCAGTGGCCACCTGTACGAGCAGTACTTC
TRBJ2-5 NA NA TRBV4-1 CASSQVFQRGGEYF TGCGCCAGCAGCCAAGTGTTCCAGCGTGGTGGAGAGTACTTC
TRBJ2-5 NA NA TRBV2 CASLFGGQGETQYF TGTGCCAGCCTTTTCGGGGGCCAAGGAGAGACCCAGTACTTC
TRBJ2-7 NA TRBD1 TRBV19 CASRPGTGESYEQYF TGTGCCAGTAGACCCGGGACAGGGGAATCCTACGAGCAGTACTTC
TRBJ2-1 NA TRBD2 TRBV18 CASSPGTSSYNEQFF TGTGCCAGCTCACCAGGGACTAGCTCCTACAATGAGCAGTTCTTC
TRBJ1-5 NA TRBD1 TRBV18 CASSPVARQGYSNQPQHF TGTGCCAGCTCACCAGTAGCTAGACAGGGTTATAGCAATCAGCCCCAGCATTTT
TRBJ2-2 NA NA TRBV19 CASRPPLNTGELFF TGTGCCAGTAGGCCACCTCTCAACACCGGGGAGCTGTTTTTT
TRBJ2-1 once NA TRBV2 CASMNGGAISSYNEQFF TGTGCCAGCATGAATGGGGGGGCAATAAGCTCCTACAATGAGCAGTTCTTC
TRBJ2-1 NA NA TRBV6-1 CASSEFLRGREREQFF TGTGCCAGCAGTGAATTTTTAAGAGGACGTGAGCGGGAGCAGTTCTTC
TRBJ2-3 NA NA TRBV18 CASSRTSTDTQYF TGTGCCAGCTCGCGAACTAGCACAGATACGCAGTATTTT
TRBJ2-7 NA NA TRBV7-8 CASSSNPGARYEQYF TGTGCCAGCAGCTCAAACCCCGGGGCACGTTACGAGCAGTACTTC
TRBJ2-7 NA NA TRBV5-1 CASSPDGGPSSYEQYF TGCGCCAGCAGCCCGGACGGGGGCCCGAGCTCCTACGAGCAGTACTTC
TRBJ1-1 NA TRBD1 TRBV19 CASRMGQDHTEAFF TGTGCCAGTAGGATGGGACAGGATCACACTGAAGCTTTCTTT
TRBJ2-3 NA NA TRBV2 CAGAPPRGTDTQYF TGTGCCGGAGCTCCCCCCAGGGGCACAGATACGCAGTATTTT
TRBJ2-5 NA TRBD1 TRBV5-1 CASSLTGQGQETQYF TGCGCCAGCAGCTTAACGGGACAGGGACAAGAGACCCAGTACTTC
TRBJ2-7 NA NA TRBV7-8 CASSPGRSYEQYF TGTGCCAGCAGCCCCGGACGGTCCTACGAGCAGTACTTC
TRBJ2-3 NA NA TRBV5-1 CASSLRRGGGGNTQYF TGCGCCAGCAGCCTCCGCAGGGGAGGGGGCGGGAATACGCAGTATTTT
TRBJ2-3 NA NA TRBV19 CASSKNVQTDTQYF TGTGCCAGTAGTAAGAACGTCCAGACAGATACGCAGTATTTT
TRBJ2-1 NA NA TRBV29-1 CSVEEFVRALHNEQFF TGCAGCGTTGAAGAGTTTGTGAGGGCCCTCCACAATGAGCAGTTCTTC
TRBJ2-2 NA NA TRBV5-6 CASSSRTITGELFF TGTGCCAGCAGCTCGAGGACTATAACCGGGGAGCTGTTTTTT
TRBJ2-1 NA TRBD2 TRBV5-1 CASRPQLAGDDNEQFF TGCGCCAGCAGGCCCCAACTAGCGGGAGACGATAATGAGCAGTTCTTC
TRBJ2-1 NA TRBD2 TRBV18 CASSQDAGAEQFF TGTGCCAGCTCACAAGACGCGGGAGCTGAGCAGTTCTTC
TRBJ2-1 NA TRBD2 TRBV28 CASSLFWTSGSRLDNEQFF TGTGCCAGCAGTTTATTCTGGACTAGCGGGAGTCGATTGGACAATGAGCAGTTCTTC
TRBJ1-1 once NA TRBV29-1 CSVGVQRNTEAFF TGCAGCGTTGGGGTTCAGAGGAACACTGAAGCTTTCTTT
TRBJ2-1 NA NA TRBV6-1 CASRPTGPNEQFF TGTGCCAGCAGACCGACTGGTCCCAATGAGCAGTTCTTC
TRBJ2-3 NA NA TRBV7-9 CASSLVAGGTDTQYF TGTGCCAGCAGCTTAGTAGCTGGGGGCACAGATACGCAGTATTTT
TRBJ2-3 NA TRBD2 TRBV7-9 CASSLGGTSGSTDTQYF TGTGCCAGCAGCTTAGGGGGGACTAGCGGGAGTACAGATACGCAGTATTTT
TRBJ1-1 NA NA TRBV6-5 CASSQFNRNTEAFF TGTGCCAGCAGCCAATTTAACAGGAACACTGAAGCTTTCTTT
TRBJ2-5 NA NA TRBV7-9 CASTEQGVRETQYF TGTGCCAGCACCGAACAGGGAGTAAGGGAGACCCAGTACTTC
TRBJ2-7 NA TRBD2 TRBV5-1 CASSGGTSGRGEQYF TGCGCCAGCAGCGGAGGGACTAGCGGGAGAGGCGAGCAGTACTTC
TRBJ2-1 NA NA TRBV25-1 CASRGNSAYNEQFF TGTGCCAGCAGAGGAAATAGTGCCTACAATGAGCAGTTCTTC
TRBJ2-5 NA TRBD1 TRBV5-1 CASRQGNGETQYF TGCGCCAGCCGACAGGGGAACGGAGAGACCCAGTACTTC
TRBJ2-1 NA TRBD2 TRBV19 CASSISGRGGSFYNEQFF TGTGCCAGTAGTATATCCGGACGGGGCGGGAGTTTTTACAATGAGCAGTTCTTC
TRBJ2-7 once TRBD2 TRBV27 CASSPSAAGGKRAYEQYF TGTGCCAGCAGTCCCTCGGCAGCGGGAGGCAAACGCGCCTACGAGCAGTACTTC
TRBJ1-6 NA NA TRBV25-1 CASSFTDGRGASPLHF TGTGCCAGCAGTTTCACGGACGGCCGGGGTGCCTCACCCCTCCACTTT
TRBJ2-6 once NA TRBV7-9 CASSLDSGANVLTF TGTGCCAGCAGCTTAGACTCTGGGGCCAACGTCCTGACTTTC
TRBJ2-7 few NA TRBV27 CASSLRRQGGFYEQYF TGTGCCAGCAGTTTACGGCGGCAGGGGGGTTTCTACGAGCAGTACTTC
TRBJ1-1 NA NA TRBV6-6 CASSPEGVAEAFF TGTGCCAGCAGTCCAGAGGGGGTAGCTGAAGCTTTCTTT
TRBJ2-7 NA NA TRBV7-2 CASSSAPSGWEFSYEQYF TGTGCCAGCAGCTCCGCCCCGTCTGGGTGGGAGTTCTCCTACGAGCAGTACTTC
TRBJ2-5 once NA TRBV29-1 CSAERGLGETQYF TGCAGCGCCGAAAGGGGCCTCGGGGAGACCCAGTACTTC
TRBJ2-5 NA NA TRBV5-6 CASRPQGFGQETQYF TGTGCCAGCAGACCACAGGGTTTTGGCCAAGAGACCCAGTACTTC
TRBJ2-1 NA NA TRBV6-6 CASSYGRDSYNEQFF TGTGCCAGCAGTTACGGTCGGGACTCCTACAATGAGCAGTTCTTC
TRBJ2-1 NA NA TRBV11-3 CASSPDFYNEQFF TGTGCCAGCTCCCCTGACTTCTACAATGAGCAGTTCTTC
TRBJ2-5 NA TRBD1 TRBV5-5 CASSLLGLLGQQETQYF TGTGCCAGCAGCCTTCTCGGGTTGCTGGGACAGCAAGAGACCCAGTACTTC
TRBJ2-1 NA NA TRBV5-6 CASSLEKVAYYNEQFF TGTGCCAGCAGCTTGGAGAAGGTAGCCTACTACAATGAGCAGTTCTTC
TRBJ2-1 NA NA TRBV20-1 CSPIYNEQFF TGCAGTCCGATTTACAATGAGCAGTTCTTC
TRBJ1-1 NA TRBD1 TRBV29-1 CSVTRQGTRNTEAFF TGCAGCGTAACCCGACAGGGGACCCGTAACACTGAAGCTTTCTTT
TRBJ1-5 NA TRBD1 TRBV6-1 CASIDRGMTQHF TGTGCCAGCATCGACAGGGGAATGACCCAGCATTTT
TRBJ2-7 NA TRBD2 TRBV5-4 CASSQSGSASYEQYF TGTGCCAGCAGCCAGAGCGGGAGCGCGTCCTACGAGCAGTACTTC